Given below is one T cell receptor (beta chain) in context. Antigen: not known. Per sample, a minimum of 6 million PBMCs were isolated. Germline CDR1 is SQVTM and CDR2 is ANQGSEA. This CDR3 comprises 13 residues. Germline trimming cut 7 bases from V and 1 base from J; bases unmatched to any gene: 3. The sample is drawn from a study of blood T cells in healthy people across ages. Study results and caveats: The unknown donor CMV status may have confounded expanded clonotype changes.

Through a sample-barcoded 5' primer and a J-beta primer mix, a second PCR was run for roughly 7 to 12 cycles. TCRdb used MiXCR to reprocess the 5' RACE reads, holding one entry per CDR3 protein. The sample includes over 750,000 distinct CDR3 sequences, around 25% of them seen just once. The same data also contributed to another study, on T cells of mothers and their children. That work contributes: During the second PCR, the M1S primer introduced sample barcodes along with 2-4 random nucleotides.

The sequence was collected from a boy younger than 18 in good health. This chain connects TRBV29-1 to TRBJ2-7; 11 bases fit TRBD2. What was sequenced was blood. The CDR3 DNA reads TGCAGCGGTTGGACTAGCGGGTCCTACGAGCAGTACTTC. Protein: CSGWTSGSYEQYF.